The 21 T cell receptor beta chains below all came from one sample that was sequenced in a study of circulating CD8 cells and anti-PD-1 response in melanoma. Sorting of live CD3+CD8+TCRalphabeta+ cells by PD-1 and/or TIGIT gave four subsets. The QIAseq Immune Repertoire TCR panel built the libraries from roughly 15 ng of total RNA. A single record per CDR3 protein comes from TCRdb applying MiXCR to the reads. Of over 900 distinct CDR3 sequences listed, 10% to 11% were seen once; the top ten hold roughly 13%. The specimen was CD8+ T cells from PBMCs, collected at baseline or after one month of anti-PD-1 therapy (not recorded which). The origin of the receptors is a human donor with melanoma.

This clonotype was seen more than once but under ten times. It may be a read error: a sequence one base away is much more abundant. The rearrangement links TRBV9 to TRBJ2-1; 7 bases are a match to TRBD1. This CDR3 has 15 residues. Per the germline V gene, CDR1 is SGDLS and CDR2 is YYNGEE. CDR3 loop: CASGLRDSVPNEQSF. CDR3 nucleotide sequence: TGTGCCAGCGGCCTCCGGGACAGCGTCCCCAATGAGCAGTCCTTC.

By its share, this clonotype is large. The rearrangement uses TRBV19 and TRBJ2-1; a weak D match, TRBD2 (5 bases). Deletions cut 3 bases from V and 5 bases from J, with 8 bases between. The CDR3 has 13 amino acids. Germline values: CDR1 LNHDA, CDR2 SQIVND (reference sequence). The DNA of the CDR3 is TGTGCCAGTAGTATTACGGAGGACAATGAGCAGTTCTTC. Translated, it gives CASSITEDNEQFF.

Sample share makes this clonotype medium-sized. The chain uses TRBV19 and TRBJ2-5; unclear D gene. V lost 7 bases to trimming and J lost 9 bases, with 18 bases between them. This CDR3 comprises 13 residues. From germline, CDR1 is LNHDA and CDR2 SQIVND (reference sequence). The CDR3 region is CASTPTPPGPQYF. For the CDR3, the DNA is TGTGCCAGTACCCCGACTCCCCCCGGGCCCCAGTACTTC.

This clonotype is deemed medium-sized. The V gene is TRBV20-1, the J gene TRBJ2-3, with a weak D call TRBD2 (6 bases). Trimming stripped 6 bases from V and 3 bases from J, with 13 bases between. Per germline, CDR1 DFQATT and CDR2 SNEGSKA (reference sequence). The CDR3 is 13 amino acids. The CDR3 sequence is CSASLASTDTQYF. CDR3 nucleotide sequence: TGCAGTGCCTCACTAGCATCGACAGATACGCAGTATTTT.

A remark on this clonotype: No conserved phenylalanine or tryptophan is present at the end of the CDR3, so a read error is the likely explanation. The chain carries TRBV5-4 and TRBJ2-5; 9 bases map to TRBD2. The germline V gene has CDR1 SGHNT and CDR2 YYREEE (reference sequence). The CDR3 runs to 15 residues. Trimming at V came to 4 bases and at J to 5 bases, leaving 9 bases not matched to a gene. The CDR3 is CASSMESLAGETQYS. The CDR3 DNA follows: TGTGCCAGCAGCATGGAATCGCTAGCGGGGGAGACCCAGTACTCC.

A note on this clonotype: Compared with germline, one end of the junction differs, possibly owing to a read error. This chain connects TRBV20-1 to TRBJ2-1; TRBD2 is a possible D gene (5 bases). The germline CDR1 and CDR2 sequences are DFQATT and SNEGSKA (reference sequence). CDR3 length equals 15 residues. In DNA, the CDR3 is TGCAGTGCCCAATCCCCAGCGGTGTCCTACAATGAGCAGTCCTTC. It translates to CSAQSPAVSYNEQSF.

This clonotype is medium-sized by share. The V call is TRBV19, the J call TRBJ1-5; D is possibly TRBD1 (6 bases). The ends were cut back, 5 bases at V and 9 bases at J, with 17 bases in the middle. CDR3 length: 14 amino acids. Germline CDR1 reads LNHDA; CDR2 reads SQIVND (reference sequence). In DNA, the CDR3 is TGTGCCAGTAGTCCCTTACAGGGCTCGTGGCCCCAGCATTTT. Its translation: CASSPLQGSWPQHF.

By share of the sample, this clonotype is medium-sized (0.01 to 0.1%). This chain uses TRBV2 with TRBJ2-4, with TRBD2 as a possible D gene (6 bases). Trimming took 2 bases from V and 7 from J, leaving 12 bases between them. This CDR3 spans 14 amino acids. Germline CDR1 SNHLY, CDR2 FYNNEI. CDR3 DNA: TGTGCCAGCAGTGAACGGCGGGGACTTAACATTCAGTACTTC. It is translated as CASSERRGLNIQYF. Full variable domain (rest looked up from reference TRBV2 and TRBJ2-4): EPEVTQTPSHQVTQMGQEVILRCVPISNHLYFYWYRQILGQKVEFLVSFYNNEISEKSEIFDDQFSVERPDGSNFTLKIRSTKLEDSAMYFCASSERRGLNIQYFGAGTRLSVL.

The chain uses TRBV5-4 and TRBJ2-5, with 9 bases matching TRBD2. V lost 4 bases to trimming and J lost 5 bases; unmatched junction nucleotides: 9. This CDR3 has 15 amino acids. CDR1 SGHNT and CDR2 YYREEE come from the germline V gene (reference sequence). The CDR3 reads CASSMESLAGETQYF. The CDR3 region has the DNA TGTGCCAGCAGCATGGAATCGCTAGCGGGGGAGACCCAGTACTTC.

A word on this clonotype: A read error is likely, as this CDR3 ends without the conserved phenylalanine or tryptophan. The chain couples TRBV12-3 or TRBV12-4 to TRBJ2-1, with D uncertain. V gave up 3 bases and J gave up 4 bases, with 4 bases separating them. This CDR3 comprises 12 residues. The CDR3 is CASSFIYNEQFL. In DNA, the CDR3 is TGTGCCAGCAGTTTTATTTACAATGAGCAGTTCCTC.

This clonotype was seen only a few times. The V and J genes are TRBV6-5 and TRBJ2-5; D remains ambiguous. Trimming took off 0 bases at V and 5 bases at J, with 16 bases between the two ends. This CDR3 spans 16 amino acids. Germline loops: CDR1 MNHEY, CDR2 SVGAGI. Here the CDR3 reads CASSYSVSNPGETQYF. As DNA, the CDR3 is TGTGCCAGCAGTTACTCGGTCAGTAACCCGGGCGAGACCCAGTACTTC.

By sample share, this clonotype is medium-sized. The V gene is TRBV19, the J gene TRBJ2-6, with D uncertain. Germline CDR1 and CDR2: LNHDA and SQIVND (reference sequence). The CDR3 is 15 residues long. V gave up 3 bases and J gave up 1 base, with 7 bases separating them. CDR3 in amino acids: CASSILGSGANVLTF. Here the CDR3 DNA reads TGTGCCAGTAGTATTCTGGGTTCTGGGGCCAACGTCCTGACTTTC.

By sample share, this clonotype is large (0.1 to 1%). This chain joins TRBV12-5 and TRBJ2-1; D is unresolved. Deletions cut 3 bases from V and 8 bases from J, with 8 bases between. The CDR3 has 12 residues. CDR1 is LGHNT and CDR2 is FRNRAP in the germline V gene. The DNA for the CDR3 is TGTGCTAGTGGTTTCACGAGCGATGAGCAGTTCTTC. This translates into CASGFTSDEQFF.

By proportion, this clonotype is medium-sized. This chain connects TRBV5-6 to TRBJ1-5, with 9 bases aligning to TRBD1. The CDR3 covers 16 residues. The germline CDR1 and CDR2 sequences are SGHDT and YYEEEE. The V and J ends lost 0 bases and 7 bases, in that order; junction bases with no gene match: 8. The CDR3 sequence is CASSLAGTGYPQPQHF. CDR3 coding DNA: TGTGCCAGCAGCTTGGCCGGGACAGGGTACCCCCAGCCCCAGCATTTT.

By proportion, this clonotype is medium-sized (0.01 to 0.1%). The chain is built from TRBV4-2 and TRBJ2-7; 7 bases match TRBD1. This CDR3 region has 14 residues. CDR1 is LGHNA and CDR2 is YNFKEQ in the germline V gene. The V segment lost 2 bases and the J segment 4 bases; nucleotides outside the gene matches: 5. CDR3: CASSQRDREYEQYF. The CDR3 nucleotides are TGTGCCAGCAGCCAAAGAGACAGGGAATACGAGCAGTACTTC.

In its sample, this clonotype is medium-sized. J is TRBJ2-3 and V is TRBV29-1; weak D call: TRBD2 (6 bases). The CDR3 runs 13 residues. Germline V CDR1 and CDR2: SQVTM, ANQGSEA. V lost 4 bases and J lost 4, with 12 bases in between. The CDR3, as DNA: TGCAGCGTTGGGAGGGAGAGGTCAGATACGCAGTATTTT. Its translation is CSVGRERSDTQYF.

The chain employs TRBV30 and TRBJ2-3; D is perhaps TRBD1 (5 bases). Trimming cost V 5 bases and J 5 bases, with 17 bases left between them. The CDR3 is 14 residues long. Per the germline V gene, CDR1 is GTSNPN and CDR2 is SVGIG (reference sequence). CDR3 region: CAWHSQGNVDTQYF. The CDR3 nucleotides read TGTGCCTGGCATAGCCAGGGAAACGTAGATACGCAGTATTTT. The entire variable domain, with the rest obtained from reference TRBV30 and TRBJ2-3, is as follows: SQTIHQWPATLVQPVGSPLSLECTVEGTSNPNLYWYRQAAGRGLQLLFYSVGIGQISSEVPQNLSASRPQDRQFILSSKKLLLSDSGFYLCAWHSQGNVDTQYFGPGTRLTVL.

This clonotype ranks as large. V usage is TRBV20-1 and J usage is TRBJ2-1; the match to TRBD2 covers 7 bases. The CDR3 is 12 residues long. Germline CDR1 DFQATT, CDR2 SNEGSKA (reference sequence). The V and J ends lost 6 bases and 8 bases, in that order; junction bases with no gene match: 7. In DNA, the CDR3 is TGCAGTGCCAGGGACTATGGCGATGAGCAGTTCTTC. Translated, it gives CSARDYGDEQFF.

This clonotype was recorded a few times. The V call is TRBV19, the J call TRBJ1-4; D call uncertain. The germline V gene has CDR1 LNHDA and CDR2 SQIVND (reference sequence). V was trimmed by 0 bases and J by 7 bases, leaving 12 bases between them. This CDR3 contains 15 residues. The CDR3 is CASSIEAGVAEKLFF. DNA for the CDR3: TGTGCCAGTAGTATAGAGGCCGGGGTAGCTGAAAAACTGTTTTTT.

This clonotype is large. The chain is built from TRBV19 and TRBJ1-2, with D perhaps TRBD1 (6 bases). Germline V gene data show CDR1 as LNHDA and CDR2 as SQIVND (reference sequence). CDR3 length: 12 residues. V lost 6 bases to trimming and J lost 4 bases, with 9 bases between them. Written as DNA, the CDR3 is TGTGCCAGTAGACAGGGCTCCTATGGCTACACCTTC. Amino acids: CASRQGSYGYTF. Filled out from reference TRBV19 and TRBJ1-2, the complete variable domain reads DGGITQSPKYLFRKEGQNVTLSCEQNLNHDAMYWYRQDPGQGLRLIYYSQIVNDFQKGDIAEGYSVSREKKESFPLTVTSAQKNPTAFYLCASRQGSYGYTFGSGTRLTVV.

By share, this clonotype ranks as medium-sized. The gene calls are TRBV25-1 and TRBJ2-7; 9 bases match TRBD1. The trim removed 4 bases at V and 5 bases at J, leaving 9 bases unmatched. The germline V gene has CDR1 MGHDK and CDR2 SYGVNS. This CDR3 is 15 amino acids long. CDR3 DNA sequence: TGTGCCAGCAGTGTCCGGGACAGGGAGGGGGACGAGCAGTACTTC. It yields the protein CASSVRDREGDEQYF.